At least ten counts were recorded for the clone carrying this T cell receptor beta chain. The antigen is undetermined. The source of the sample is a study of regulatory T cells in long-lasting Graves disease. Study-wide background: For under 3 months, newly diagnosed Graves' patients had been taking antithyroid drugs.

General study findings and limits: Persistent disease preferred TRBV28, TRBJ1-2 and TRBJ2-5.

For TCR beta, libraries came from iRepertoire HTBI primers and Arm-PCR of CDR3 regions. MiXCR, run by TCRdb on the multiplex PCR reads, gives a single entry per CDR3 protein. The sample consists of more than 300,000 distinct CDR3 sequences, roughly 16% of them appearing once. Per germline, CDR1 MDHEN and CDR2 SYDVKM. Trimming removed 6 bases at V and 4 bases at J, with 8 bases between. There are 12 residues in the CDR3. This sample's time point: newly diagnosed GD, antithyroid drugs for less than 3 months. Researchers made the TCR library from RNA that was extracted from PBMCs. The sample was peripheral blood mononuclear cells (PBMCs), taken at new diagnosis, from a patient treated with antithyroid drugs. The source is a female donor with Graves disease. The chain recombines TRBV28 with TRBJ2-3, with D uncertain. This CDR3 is CASSPLADTQYF. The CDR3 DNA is TGTGCCAGCAGCCCCTTAGCAGATACGCAGTATTTT.